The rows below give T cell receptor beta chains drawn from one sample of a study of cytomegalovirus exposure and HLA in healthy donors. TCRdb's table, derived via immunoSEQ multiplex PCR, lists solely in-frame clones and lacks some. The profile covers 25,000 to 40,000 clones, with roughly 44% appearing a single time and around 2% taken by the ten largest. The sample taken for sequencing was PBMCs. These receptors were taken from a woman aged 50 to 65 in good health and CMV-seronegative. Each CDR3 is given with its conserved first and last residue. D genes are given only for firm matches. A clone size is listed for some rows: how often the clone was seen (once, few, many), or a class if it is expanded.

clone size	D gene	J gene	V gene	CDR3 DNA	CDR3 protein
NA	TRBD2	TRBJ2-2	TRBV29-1	TGCAGCGTTGTGGGGACTAGCGGGAGTAGGGCCACCGGGGAGCTGTTTTTT	CSVVGTSGSRATGELFF
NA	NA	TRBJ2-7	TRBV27	TGTGCCAGCAGTCCAGGACAGTCCCACTACGAGCAGTACTTC	CASSPGQSHYEQYF
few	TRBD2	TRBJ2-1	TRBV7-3	TGTGCCAGCAGCTTAATGACTAGCGGGATTAATGAGCAGTTCTTC	CASSLMTSGINEQFF
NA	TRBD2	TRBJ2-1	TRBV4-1	TGCGCCAGCAGCCAAGACAGGGCGCTCGCGGGGGGGAATGAGCAGTTCTTC	CASSQDRALAGGNEQFF
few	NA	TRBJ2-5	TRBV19	TGTGCCAGTAGTATTAACCAGGGGCCGTATCAGGAGACCCAGTACTTC	CASSINQGPYQETQYF
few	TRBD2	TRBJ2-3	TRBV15	TGTGCCACCAGCAGAGAAAAGGCTAGCGGGAGGTCCACAGATACGCAGTATTTT	CATSREKASGRSTDTQYF
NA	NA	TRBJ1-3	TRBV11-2	TGTGCCAGCAGCTTAGATCTAGTAGGAGCCTCTGGAAACACCATATATTTT	CASSLDLVGASGNTIYF
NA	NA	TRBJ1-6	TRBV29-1	TGCAGCGTGACGACAGGTTCAGCCCTCCACTTT	CSVTTGSALHF
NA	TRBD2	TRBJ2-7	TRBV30	TGTGCCTGGAGTGTCGGGGGGGTCACCTACGAGCAGTACTTC	CAWSVGGVTYEQYF
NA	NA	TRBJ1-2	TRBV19	TGTGCCAGTAGTGAACGCACGGGAGATGGCTACACCTTC	CASSERTGDGYTF
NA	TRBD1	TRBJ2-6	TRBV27	TGTGCCAGCAATCCGGGACAGGGGCTCTCTGGGGCCAACGTCCTGACTTTC	CASNPGQGLSGANVLTF
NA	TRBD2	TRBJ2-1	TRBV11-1	TGTGCCAGCAGCTTAGGGGACTACGATGAGCAGTTCTTC	CASSLGDYDEQFF
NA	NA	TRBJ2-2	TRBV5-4	TGTGCCAGCTCGGCGGGGACAGCGAACACCGGGGAGCTGTTTTTT	CASSAGTANTGELFF
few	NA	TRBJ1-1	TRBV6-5	TGTGCCAGCAGTTTATCGGGACACCAGAACACTGAAGCTTTCTTT	CASSLSGHQNTEAFF
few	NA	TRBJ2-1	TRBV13	TGTGCCAGCAGAGTAGGTCCGGGGAATGAGCAGTTCTTC	CASRVGPGNEQFF
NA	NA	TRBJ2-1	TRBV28	TGTGCCAGCAGTTTCGGGAGCGCGAGTAACAATGAGCAGTTCTTC	CASSFGSASNNEQFF
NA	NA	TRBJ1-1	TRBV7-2	TGTGCCAGCAGCTTATTTGGGGCAAGGATGAACACTGAAGCTTTCTTT	CASSLFGARMNTEAFF
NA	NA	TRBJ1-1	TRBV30	TGTGCCTGGAGTGTACGGTCCCTGTACACTGAAGCTTTCTTT	CAWSVRSLYTEAFF